The rows below give T cell receptor beta chains drawn from one sample of a study of cytomegalovirus exposure and HLA in healthy donors. The protocol was immunoSEQ multiplex PCR, while the TCRdb copy is restricted to in-frame clones and leaves out a portion. There are under 150,000 clones in the sample; roughly a tenth occur only once, and less than 2% lies in the top ten. The sample comprised PBMCs. These TCRs come from a male donor in good health and CMV-seronegative. CDR3s include the opening cysteine and the closing phenylalanine or tryptophan. Fields, in order: V gene, clone size, J gene, D gene, CDR3 protein, CDR3 DNA. D genes are given only for firm matches. Clone size is not always given. Where it is, it says once, few, many or a class for expanded clones.

TRBV5-1	.	TRBJ1-2	.	CASSLDRTNYGYTF	TGCGCCAGCAGCTTGGACAGGACTAACTATGGCTACACCTTC
TRBV28	few	TRBJ1-2	.	CASRDRVNYGYTF	TGTGCCAGCAGAGATAGAGTAAACTATGGCTACACCTTC
TRBV5-1	.	TRBJ1-2	.	CASSLEGVYGYTF	TGCGCTAGCAGCTTGGAAGGGGTCTATGGCTACACCTTC
TRBV13	few	TRBJ1-6	TRBD1	CASSLRQGWYNSPLHF	TGTGCCAGCAGCTTACGACAGGGGTGGTATAATTCACCCCTCCACTTT
TRBV6-1	few	TRBJ1-1	.	CASTRKGVTEAFF	TGTGCCAGCACTCGAAAAGGGGTTACTGAAGCTTTCTTT
TRBV2	few	TRBJ2-2	.	CASSPEWAPGELFF	TGTGCCAGCAGTCCCGAGTGGGCTCCCGGGGAGCTGTTTTTT
TRBV7-9	few	TRBJ2-5	.	CASSLGRRNVYQETQYF	TGTGCCAGCAGCTTAGGGAGGCGGAATGTGTACCAAGAGACCCAGTACTTC
TRBV11-1	.	TRBJ2-5	.	CASSLKRLGEETQYF	TGTGCCAGCAGCTTGAAACGGCTCGGAGAAGAGACCCAGTACTTC
TRBV5-1	few	TRBJ2-1	TRBD1	CASSSQGVRNEQFF	TGCGCCAGCAGCTCGCAGGGGGTCCGAAATGAGCAGTTCTTC
TRBV19	.	TRBJ1-5	.	CASSNSRNQPQHF	TGTGCCAGTAGTAACAGCCGCAATCAGCCCCAGCATTTT
TRBV28	few	TRBJ1-4	TRBD1	CASTPLGQGAREKLFF	TGTGCCAGCACACCGCTAGGACAGGGGGCAAGAGAAAAACTGTTTTTT
TRBV7-2	.	TRBJ2-1	TRBD1	CASSLDRGGYNEQFF	TGTGCCAGCAGCTTGGACAGGGGGGGCTACAATGAGCAGTTCTTC
TRBV18	few	TRBJ2-1	.	CASSPQHTESGEQFF	TGTGCCAGCTCACCGCAACATACTGAAAGCGGGGAGCAGTTCTTC
TRBV19	few	TRBJ2-3	TRBD2	CASSMGTSGPDTQYF	TGTGCCAGTAGTATGGGGACTAGCGGCCCAGATACGCAGTATTTT
TRBV27	.	TRBJ1-2	TRBD1	CASSSGQGLYGYTF	TGTGCCAGCAGTTCGGGACAGGGACTCTATGGCTACACCTTC
TRBV5-4	few	TRBJ2-3	TRBD1	CASSLSHRGVGTDTQYF	TGTGCCAGCAGCTTGTCACACAGGGGTGTTGGCACAGATACGCAGTATTTT